This T cell receptor (beta chain) was recorded in a study of blood T cell repertoires in COVID-19. Assay: immunoSEQ multiplex PCR; the TCRdb copy retains only in-frame clones and omits some. The sample holds 120,000 or so clones; roughly 87% are singletons and the top ten take 7.7%. The CDR3 runs 17 residues. Germline V gene data show CDR1 as PRHDT and CDR2 as FYEKMQ (reference sequence). Between the trimmed V and J ends, which lost 4 bases and 2 bases, there was a span of 21 bases. The origin of this receptor is a human donor in a cohort sampled during active COVID-19. V gene TRBV13 combines with J gene TRBJ2-7; D may be TRBD1 (5 bases). The material sequenced was peripheral blood. The CDR3 DNA sequence: TGTGCCAGCAGCTATGACTCCGGTGGACATGGGGCCTACGAGCAGTACTTC. Encoded protein: CASSYDSGGHGAYEQYF.